These 9 T cell receptor beta chains originate from one sample sequenced in a study of cytomegalovirus exposure and HLA in healthy donors. The primer mix had 60 Vbeta and 13 Jbeta primers. Profiling relied on immunoSEQ multiplex PCR, and the TCRdb table lists in-frame clones only, not all of them. Of approximately 90,000 clones listed, 85% are singletons. The sequenced material came from PBMCs. The receptors were gathered from a man aged 35-49 years in good health and CMV-seropositive.

The table lists this clone with a few counts. V gene TRBV10-3 combines with J gene TRBJ1-1, with 7 bases matching TRBD1. The CDR3 is 15 residues long. Trimming cost V 10 bases and J 1 base; bases outside gene matches: 12. CDR1 is ENHRY, CDR2 SYGVKD, per germline. The chain's CDR3 is CATIRTGRSNTEAFF. The CDR3 DNA is TGTGCCACAATAAGGACAGGACGATCGAACACTGAAGCTTTCTTT.

The chain uses TRBV2 and TRBJ2-1; 13 bases align to TRBD2. The germline V gene encodes CDR1 SNHLY and CDR2 FYNNEI. The J segment lost 8 bases and the V segment lost 6 bases, leaving 10 bases of the junction unmatched. CDR3 size: 16 residues. The CDR3 loop reads CASSGPPGLAGYEQFF. As DNA, the CDR3 is TGTGCCAGCAGCGGACCCCCGGGACTAGCGGGATATGAGCAGTTCTTC.

The chain couples TRBV19 to TRBJ2-6, with TRBD1 matching 8 bases. This CDR3 is 20 amino acids long. V gave up 3 bases and J gave up 1 base; unmatched junction bases: 14. Germline lookup yields CDR1 LNHDA and CDR2 SQIVND (reference sequence). DNA for the CDR3: TGTGCCAGTAGTATTTATGGGACAGGTCTTTTCCAATCTGGGGCCAACGTCCTGACTTTC. Translation gives CASSIYGTGLFQSGANVLTF. Full variable domain (rest looked up from reference TRBV19 and TRBJ2-6): DGGITQSPKYLFRKEGQNVTLSCEQNLNHDAMYWYRQDPGQGLRLIYYSQIVNDFQKGDIAEGYSVSREKKESFPLTVTSAQKNPTAFYLCASSIYGTGLFQSGANVLTFGAGSRLTVL.

The chain carries TRBV5-1 and TRBJ2-7; possible D gene TRBD2, 5 bases. Trimming removed 0 bases from V and 0 bases from J, with 10 bases in between. The CDR3 covers 15 residues. In germline, CDR1 is SGHRS, CDR2 YFSETQ. In DNA form, the CDR3 reads TGCGCCAGCAGCTTGGCCGGGGTGGTCTCCTACGAGCAGTACTTC. Its protein product is CASSLAGVVSYEQYF.

This clone has only a few counts. The genes are TRBV5-8 and TRBJ2-5, with 11 nucleotides matching TRBD2. The CDR3 is 16 amino acids. J lost 5 bases, V lost 2 bases, and 8 bases had no gene match. Per the germline V gene, CDR1 is SGHTS and CDR2 is YDEGEE. DNA for the CDR3: TGTGCCAGCAGCTTTAGCGGGAGGGATTCCTCGGAGACCCAGTACTTC. Residues: CASSFSGRDSSETQYF.

The rearrangement joins TRBV6-5 to TRBJ2-5, with 7 bases lining up with TRBD1. Matching the DNA end better, TRBJ2-7 makes the J call doubtful. CDR1 and CDR2 from the germline V gene are MNHEY and SVGAGI. CDR3 length equals 14 residues. The DNA for the CDR3 is TGTGCCAGCAGTTCCCGGGACAGAGACTACGAGCAGTACTTC. It yields the protein CASSSRDRDYEQYF.

This clone was recorded only once. Here the CDR3 DNA reads TGTGCCAGCAGCATGCTAGCGGCTGGGGAGACCCAGTACTTC. Its protein is CASSMLAAGETQYF. V and J are TRBV5-6 and TRBJ2-5; TRBD2 aligns across 7 bases. The length of the CDR3 is 14 residues. V shed 4 bases and J 5 bases; nucleotides not matched to a gene: 8. In germline, CDR1 is SGHDT, CDR2 YYEEEE. Supplemented by reference TRBV5-6 and TRBJ2-5, the full variable domain reads DAGVTQSPTHLIKTRGQQVTLRCSPKSGHDTVSWYQQALGQGPQFIFQYYEEEERQRGNFPDRFSGHQFPNYSSELNVNALLLGDSALYLCASSMLAAGETQYFGPGTRLLVL.

The rearrangement joins TRBV7-2 to TRBJ2-7; the match to TRBD1 covers 7 bases. Germline V gene lookup returns CDR1 SGHTA and CDR2 FQGNSA. The trim removed 6 bases at V and 3 bases at J, leaving 11 bases unmatched. The CDR3 is 15 residues long. The CDR3, as DNA: TGTGCCAGCAGTCCTCAAGGACAGGTTATCTACGAGCAGTACTTC. The encoded protein is CASSPQGQVIYEQYF.

The rearrangement uses TRBV28 and TRBJ2-5; D might be TRBD1 (6 bases). The CDR3 contains 12 residues. Trimming cost V 8 bases and J 12 bases, with 19 bases left between them. Germline V CDR1 and CDR2: MDHEN, SYDVKM. CDR3 sequence reads: CASGQIGRTEYF. As DNA, the CDR3 is TGTGCCAGCGGTCAAATTGGGCGGACAGAGTACTTC. The complete variable domain, with remaining parts taken from reference TRBV28 and TRBJ2-5, reads DVKVTQSSRYLVKRTGEKVFLECVQDMDHENMFWYRQDPGLGLRLIYFSYDVKMKEKGDIPEGYSVSREKKERFSLILESASTNQTSMYLCASGQIGRTEYFGPGTRLLVL.